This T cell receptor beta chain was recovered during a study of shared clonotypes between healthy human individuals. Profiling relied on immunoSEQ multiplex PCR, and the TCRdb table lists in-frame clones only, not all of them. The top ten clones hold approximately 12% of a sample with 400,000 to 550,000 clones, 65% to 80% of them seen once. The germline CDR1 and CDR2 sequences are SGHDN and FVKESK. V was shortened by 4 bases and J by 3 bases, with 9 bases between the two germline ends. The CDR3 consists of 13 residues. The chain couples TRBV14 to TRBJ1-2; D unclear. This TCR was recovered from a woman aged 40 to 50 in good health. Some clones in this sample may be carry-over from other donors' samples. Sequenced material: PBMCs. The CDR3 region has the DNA TGTGCCAGCAGCCCGGACTTGGACTATGGCTACACCTTC. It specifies CASSPDLDYGYTF. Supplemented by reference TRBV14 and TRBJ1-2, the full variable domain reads EAGVTQFPSHSVIEKGQTVTLRCDPISGHDNLYWYRRVMGKEIKFLLHFVKESKQDESGMPNNRFLAERTGGTYSTLKVQPAELEDSGVYFCASSPDLDYGYTFGSGTRLTVV.